The entry below describes one T cell receptor beta chain. What it binds is unknown. The record originates from a study of cytomegalovirus exposure and HLA in healthy donors. Each of the donors was a healthy bone marrow donor. This donor's CMV serostatus went unrecorded. Primers included in the PCR were 60 Vbeta and 13 Jbeta primers. Profiled with immunoSEQ multiplex PCR; TCRdb holds only in-frame clones, not every one. The repertoire holds about 130,000 clones, with approximately 78% as singletons. Trimming pared 3 bases from V and 1 base from J, leaving 7 bases between. The CDR3 runs to 15 residues. Germline CDR1 MNHEY, CDR2 SMNVEV (reference sequence). Study observations and caveats: Later analysis identified several of the most significant clusters that appeared linked to common viral pathogens.

This receptor was obtained from a human donor in good health. The chain uses TRBV27 and TRBJ2-6; D is unresolved. The sequenced sample consisted of PBMCs. The chain's CDR3 is CASSFVRSGANVLTF. The CDR3 DNA reads TGTGCCAGCAGTTTTGTGAGGTCTGGGGCCAACGTCCTGACTTTC.